The rows below give T cell receptor beta chains drawn from one sample of a study of T cells in Graves' hyperthyroidism and ophthalmopathy. TCRdb redid the calling of the multiplex PCR reads with MiXCR, one entry per CDR3 protein. The table has hundreds of thousands of distinct CDR3 sequences, approximately 15% seen once. The sample taken for sequencing was blood. The receptors come from a woman aged 25 to 39 with Graves' hyperthyroidism that later progressed to Graves' ophthalmopathy. The CDR3 runs from the conserved cysteine through the conserved F or W. The order of the fields is CDR3 DNA, CDR3 protein, CDR3 length, V gene, D gene, J gene, clone size. A D gene is named only where the DNA matches it firmly. Clone size appears in some rows only: once, few, many, or a class for an expanded clone.

CDR3 DNA: TGTGCCAGCAGGGAACTCGGGGTAGGTTACTACGAGCAGTGCTTC
CDR3 protein: CASRELGVGYYEQCF
CDR3 length: 15
V gene: TRBV2
D gene: .
J gene: TRBJ2-7
clone size: .

CDR3 DNA: TGTGCCAGCTCACCAGCTCTGACGGTGGGAGATACGCAGTATTTT
CDR3 protein: CASSPALTVGDTQYF
CDR3 length: 15
V gene: TRBV18
D gene: .
J gene: TRBJ2-3
clone size: many

CDR3 DNA: TGTGCCAGCAGTTTTTCGGGGAAGGAGGTCGCTTTCTTT
CDR3 protein: CASSFSGKEVAFF
CDR3 length: 13
V gene: TRBV28
D gene: .
J gene: TRBJ1-1
clone size: many

CDR3 DNA: TGTGCCTGGAGTGTACGGCAGGTCTACGAGCAGTACTTC
CDR3 protein: CAWSVRQVYEQYF
CDR3 length: 13
V gene: TRBV30
D gene: .
J gene: TRBJ2-7
clone size: many

CDR3 DNA: TGTGCCAGTAGTAACGGGGTTTATCGAGGGCATTTT
CDR3 protein: CASSNGVYRGHF
CDR3 length: 12
V gene: TRBV19
D gene: .
J gene: TRBJ1-5
clone size: .

CDR3 DNA: TGCAGTGCAAGAGCTACAGGGGGGAATTCACCCCTCCACTTT
CDR3 protein: CSARATGGNSPLHF
CDR3 length: 14
V gene: TRBV20-1
D gene: TRBD1
J gene: TRBJ1-6
clone size: many

CDR3 DNA: TGTGCCTGGAGTATCAGGGGGGGCACAGATACGCAGTATTTT
CDR3 protein: CAWSIRGGTDTQYF
CDR3 length: 14
V gene: TRBV30
D gene: .
J gene: TRBJ2-3
clone size: many

CDR3 DNA: TGTGCCAGCAGTACCCCCAGGGGACAAGTAGAGACCCAGTACTTC
CDR3 protein: CASSTPRGQVETQYF
CDR3 length: 15
V gene: TRBV6-2/TRBV6-3
D gene: .
J gene: TRBJ2-5
clone size: many

CDR3 DNA: TGTGCTAGTGGTTTGGTAATCCGAGCGGGAGGGCCGGATGAGCAGTTCTTC
CDR3 protein: CASGLVIRAGGPDEQFF
CDR3 length: 17
V gene: TRBV12-5
D gene: TRBD2
J gene: TRBJ2-1
clone size: many

CDR3 DNA: TGTGCCAGCAGTTTCCGTGGAAGAGCTTTCTTT
CDR3 protein: CASSFRGRAFF
CDR3 length: 11
V gene: TRBV28
D gene: .
J gene: TRBJ1-1
clone size: many

CDR3 DNA: TGCAGCTCGGGACTAGCGGGAATCAATGAGCAGTTCTTC
CDR3 protein: CSSGLAGINEQFF
CDR3 length: 13
V gene: TRBV29-1
D gene: TRBD2
J gene: TRBJ2-1
clone size: few

CDR3 DNA: TGTGCCAGCTCACCAGCAGGTAGGGGACTAGCCTACGAGCAGTACTTC
CDR3 protein: CASSPAGRGLAYEQYF
CDR3 length: 16
V gene: TRBV18
D gene: TRBD2
J gene: TRBJ2-7
clone size: many

CDR3 DNA: TGTGCCAGCTCACCGATTCGGGAAACAGATACGCAGTATTTT
CDR3 protein: CASSPIRETDTQYF
CDR3 length: 14
V gene: TRBV18
D gene: .
J gene: TRBJ2-3
clone size: many

CDR3 DNA: TGTGCCAGCAGCGCAGCCGGGACAGACACCGGGGAGCTGTTTTTT
CDR3 protein: CASSAAGTDTGELFF
CDR3 length: 15
V gene: TRBV9
D gene: TRBD1
J gene: TRBJ2-2
clone size: few

CDR3 DNA: TGTGCCAGCAGTTACACGGGACTAGGGATCACCGGGGAGCTGCTTTTT
CDR3 protein: CASSYTGLGITGELLF
CDR3 length: 16
V gene: TRBV6-5
D gene: TRBD2
J gene: TRBJ2-2
clone size: many

CDR3 DNA: TGTGCCAGCAGCGTCGGGACTGAGCTAGCCAAAAACATTCAGTACTTC
CDR3 protein: CASSVGTELAKNIQYF
CDR3 length: 16
V gene: TRBV2
D gene: .
J gene: TRBJ2-4
clone size: few

CDR3 DNA: TGTGCCAGCAGCCAGACAGGGCTAAACATTCAGTACTTC
CDR3 protein: CASSQTGLNIQYF
CDR3 length: 13
V gene: TRBV11-3
D gene: TRBD1
J gene: TRBJ2-4
clone size: many

CDR3 DNA: TGTGCCAGCTCACCACCGGACCAGACCGGGGAGCTGTTTTTT
CDR3 protein: CASSPPDQTGELFF
CDR3 length: 14
V gene: TRBV18
D gene: .
J gene: TRBJ2-2
clone size: .

CDR3 DNA: TGTGCCAGCAGCTTATCGAATAGCGGGAGCACAGATACGCAGTATTTT
CDR3 protein: CASSLSNSGSTDTQYF
CDR3 length: 16
V gene: TRBV7-3
D gene: TRBD2
J gene: TRBJ2-3
clone size: many

CDR3 DNA: TGCGCCAGCAGCCCCCGGGACGTAGCTTACGAGCAGTACTTC
CDR3 protein: CASSPRDVAYEQYF
CDR3 length: 14
V gene: TRBV5-1
D gene: .
J gene: TRBJ2-7
clone size: .

CDR3 DNA: TGTGCCAGCAGAAAGAGACAGGGGGTGAACACTGAAGCTTTCTTT
CDR3 protein: CASRKRQGVNTEAFF
CDR3 length: 15
V gene: TRBV12-3/TRBV12-4
D gene: TRBD1
J gene: TRBJ1-1
clone size: many

CDR3 DNA: TGTGCCTGGAGTCCGGGGTTCGGACAGGGAGACACTGAAGCTTTCTTT
CDR3 protein: CAWSPGFGQGDTEAFF
CDR3 length: 16
V gene: TRBV30
D gene: TRBD1
J gene: TRBJ1-1
clone size: .

CDR3 DNA: TGTGCCACCAGTGATCCCGGGACAGGGAGTACACAGCCCCAGCATTTT
CDR3 protein: CATSDPGTGSTQPQHF
CDR3 length: 16
V gene: TRBV24-1
D gene: TRBD1
J gene: TRBJ1-5
clone size: many

CDR3 DNA: TGTGCCAGCAGTTTATCGGCTAGCGGCACAGATACGCAGTATTTT
CDR3 protein: CASSLSASGTDTQYF
CDR3 length: 15
V gene: TRBV27
D gene: .
J gene: TRBJ2-3
clone size: few

CDR3 DNA: TGCAGTGCTAGTCCGGGACTAGCGGTTCTAGGGGAGCAGTTCTTC
CDR3 protein: CSASPGLAVLGEQFF
CDR3 length: 15
V gene: TRBV20-1
D gene: TRBD2
J gene: TRBJ2-1
clone size: .

CDR3 DNA: TGTGCCAGCAGCCCCACGTCGGACACCATATATTTT
CDR3 protein: CASSPTSDTIYF
CDR3 length: 12
V gene: TRBV5-5
D gene: .
J gene: TRBJ1-3
clone size: many

CDR3 DNA: TGTGCCACCAGCCCCCGAACCCCCAGGTCCGGAGAGACCCAGTACTTC
CDR3 protein: CATSPRTPRSGETQYF
CDR3 length: 16
V gene: TRBV15
D gene: .
J gene: TRBJ2-5
clone size: many

CDR3 DNA: TGCAGCGTTTGGACTAGCGGGAGGGCCCTTTACGAGCAGTACTTC
CDR3 protein: CSVWTSGRALYEQYF
CDR3 length: 15
V gene: TRBV29-1
D gene: TRBD2
J gene: TRBJ2-7
clone size: .

CDR3 DNA: TGCAGTGCTAGAGATCGTGGGACAGGGTTTGGGAATGAGCAGTTCTTC
CDR3 protein: CSARDRGTGFGNEQFF
CDR3 length: 16
V gene: TRBV20-1
D gene: TRBD1
J gene: TRBJ2-1
clone size: .

CDR3 DNA: TGTGCCAGCAGCGTAGCAGTGACAGGTGAATTCCAAGAGACCCAGTACTTC
CDR3 protein: CASSVAVTGEFQETQYF
CDR3 length: 17
V gene: TRBV9
D gene: .
J gene: TRBJ2-5
clone size: few

CDR3 DNA: TGTGCCAGCAGCTTAGCGGGGCCCAACGGGGAGCTGTTTTTT
CDR3 protein: CASSLAGPNGELFF
CDR3 length: 14
V gene: TRBV7-2
D gene: .
J gene: TRBJ2-2
clone size: .

CDR3 DNA: TGTGCCAGCAGTTTATTCTTGGGCTCCTCTACGGGAATGACTAATGAAAAACTGTTTTTT
CDR3 protein: CASSLFLGSSTGMTNEKLFF
CDR3 length: 20
V gene: TRBV12-3/TRBV12-4
D gene: .
J gene: TRBJ1-4
clone size: many

CDR3 DNA: TGCAGCGTTGAAGAGGGTGGCAGGGAAGAAGTCTATGGCTACACCTTC
CDR3 protein: CSVEEGGREEVYGYTF
CDR3 length: 16
V gene: TRBV29-1
D gene: .
J gene: TRBJ1-2
clone size: .

CDR3 DNA: TGTGCCAGCAGCTTAGAGAGTCAGCCCCAGCATTTT
CDR3 protein: CASSLESQPQHF
CDR3 length: 12
V gene: TRBV7-2
D gene: .
J gene: TRBJ1-5
clone size: few

CDR3 DNA: TGTGCCAGCAGTTCTCCGGGACAGGGATCCTATGGCTACACCTTC
CDR3 protein: CASSSPGQGSYGYTF
CDR3 length: 15
V gene: TRBV12-3/TRBV12-4
D gene: TRBD1
J gene: TRBJ1-2
clone size: many

CDR3 DNA: TGTGCCCTAGTGAGGGGAGGTCTATCCGAGCAGTACTTC
CDR3 protein: CALVRGGLSEQYF
CDR3 length: 13
V gene: TRBV30
D gene: .
J gene: TRBJ2-7
clone size: many

CDR3 DNA: TGTGCCAGCACCAATTTGAGGGGGTACAATGAGCAGTTCTTC
CDR3 protein: CASTNLRGYNEQFF
CDR3 length: 14
V gene: TRBV6-1
D gene: .
J gene: TRBJ2-1
clone size: few

CDR3 DNA: TGCAGTGCTCCTGGCAGGGAAGAGACCCAGTACTTC
CDR3 protein: CSAPGREETQYF
CDR3 length: 12
V gene: TRBV20-1
D gene: .
J gene: TRBJ2-5
clone size: many

CDR3 DNA: TGTGCCAGCAGTTACAACGTTGGGCAGCCCCAGCATTTT
CDR3 protein: CASSYNVGQPQHF
CDR3 length: 13
V gene: TRBV12-3/TRBV12-4
D gene: .
J gene: TRBJ1-5
clone size: many